This record looks at one TCR beta chain sequence and its context. What it binds is not known. V was clipped by 9 bases and J by 2 bases, with 19 bases between them. CDR3 length: 15 amino acids. The germline V gene encodes CDR1 MDHEN and CDR2 SYDVKM. The PCR had 60 Vbeta and 13 Jbeta primers. Sequenced by immunoSEQ multiplex PCR; TCRdb stores in-frame clones only, minus some. The sample lists under 200,000 clones; less than 90% were seen once. This record belongs to a study of cytomegalovirus exposure and HLA in healthy donors. As for the study in general: HLA-typed donors were the source of 83 million or so unique TCRs held in an early data release.

Study-wide results and caveats: On later analysis, the bulk of CMV-associated TCR beta chains appeared to be HLA-restricted.

Healthy bone marrow donors made up the cohort. Sequencing input: PBMCs. This sequence was found in a woman between 18 and 29 years old in good health and CMV-seronegative. V gene TRBV28 combines with J gene TRBJ1-2, with D maybe TRBD1 (5 bases). The CDR3 DNA reads as TGTGCCAGTGGGGGAAGGGGTCGGGGGAACTATGGCTACACCTTC. It yields the protein CASGGRGRGNYGYTF.